Each of the 11 T cell receptor beta chains below was sequenced from the same sample in a study of T cell responses to AZD1222 COVID-19 vaccine. The method was immunoSEQ multiplex PCR; TCRdb's version includes in-frame clones alone and lacks a portion of them. This sample carries more than 65,000 clones, 60% to 80% of them seen once, and the ten largest clones take 20% to 25%. The material was peripheral blood, obtained on day 0 of AZD1222 vaccination. These receptors came from an adult in good health.

This chain connects TRBV5-5 to TRBJ2-1; the D is unclear. The V and J ends lost 2 bases and 2 bases respectively, with 11 bases between them. There are 15 residues in the CDR3. Germline V gives CDR1 SGHKS, CDR2 YYEKEE (reference sequence). The CDR3 DNA sequence: TGTGCCAGCAGCTTTTCCCTGGGGACCTACAATGAGCAGTTCTTC. Protein product: CASSFSLGTYNEQFF.

The gene calls are TRBV18 and TRBJ2-3, with a tentative D call TRBD1 (5 bases). This CDR3 comprises 16 residues. CDR1 KGHSH and CDR2 LQKENI come from the germline V gene. V gave up 2 bases and J gave up 4 bases, with 16 bases separating them. The CDR3 region is CASSPILFREADTQYF. The CDR3 nucleotides are TGTGCCAGCTCACCAATCCTGTTCAGGGAAGCAGATACGCAGTATTTT.

V usage is TRBV29-1 and J usage is TRBJ1-2; D perhaps matches TRBD1 (6 bases). The ends were cut back, 4 bases at V and 4 bases at J, with 13 bases in the middle. The germline V gene has CDR1 SQVTM and CDR2 ANQGSEA. CDR3 length equals 13 residues. CDR3 amino acids: CSVGGQATYGYTF. In nucleotides, the CDR3 is TGCAGCGTTGGGGGGCAGGCAACCTATGGCTACACCTTC. The full variable domain, its missing parts supplied by reference TRBV29-1 and TRBJ1-2, is SAVISQKPSRDICQRGTSLTIQCQVDSQVTMMFWYRQQPGQSLTLIATANQGSEATYESGFVIDKFPISRPNLTFSTLTVSNMSPEDSSIYLCSVGGQATYGYTFGSGTRLTVV.

This chain connects TRBV30 to TRBJ1-1; 9 positions agree with TRBD1. This CDR3 has 16 amino acids. V lost 8 bases to trimming and J lost 2 bases; unmatched junction nucleotides: 15. Germline assignment: CDR1 GTSNPN and CDR2 SVGIG (reference sequence). CDR3 amino acids: CAGYRGPQPTNTEAFF. CDR3 nucleotide sequence: TGTGCCGGGTACAGGGGGCCCCAACCGACTAACACTGAAGCTTTCTTT.

The J gene is TRBJ2-1, the V gene TRBV30, with D tentatively TRBD1 (5 bases). Trimming removed 8 bases from V and 2 bases from J, with 13 bases in between. Looked up from germline, CDR1 is GTSNPN and CDR2 is SVGIG (reference sequence). This CDR3 region has 13 residues. The CDR3 DNA sequence: TGTGCCGGGGCCCAAGGCCCCTACAATGAGCAGTTCTTC. Amino acid sequence: CAGAQGPYNEQFF.

The chain uses TRBV7-6 and TRBJ2-5; 7 bases align to TRBD2. The V gene's germline CDR1 is SGHVS and CDR2 FNYEAQ. With V trimmed by 5 bases and J by 2 bases, 8 bases remained unmatched. The CDR3 length is 15 residues. Written as DNA, the CDR3 is TGTGCCAGCAGCCAAGTCCGGGGGGATCAAGAGACCCAGTACTTC. This codes for CASSQVRGDQETQYF.

This clone was seen only a few times. This chain uses TRBV28 with TRBJ1-2, with D unclear. Germline V gives CDR1 MDHEN, CDR2 SYDVKM. This CDR3 has 13 amino acids. Trimming pared 3 bases from V and 4 bases from J, leaving 9 bases between. The CDR3: CASSFEPRYGYTF. CDR3 nucleotide sequence: TGTGCCAGCAGTTTCGAACCGCGCTATGGCTACACCTTC.

This chain connects TRBV5-1 to TRBJ2-3; TRBD1 matches 7 bases. J lost 4 bases, V lost 4 bases, and 12 bases had no gene match. Germline CDR1 is SGHRS and CDR2 is YFSETQ. The CDR3 has 16 residues. The CDR3 here is CASSIDRALVADTQYF. DNA for the CDR3: TGCGCCAGCAGCATAGACAGGGCACTAGTTGCAGATACGCAGTATTTT.

The chain joins TRBV6-5 to TRBJ2-1, with 9 positions matching TRBD1. CDR3 length equals 14 residues. Germline trimming cut 6 bases from V and 7 bases from J; bases unmatched to any gene: 7. CDR1 and CDR2 from the germline V gene are MNHEY and SVGAGI. CDR3 residues: CASSRQGVLNEQFF. The CDR3 DNA sequence: TGTGCCAGCAGCAGACAGGGGGTTTTGAATGAGCAGTTCTTC.

The CDR3 DNA reads TGCGCCAGCCAGGAGGGACTTGCTGGAAACACCATATATTTT. Residues: CASQEGLAGNTIYF. The gene calls are TRBV5-1 and TRBJ1-3; TRBD1 might be the D (5 bases). In germline, CDR1 is SGHRS, CDR2 YFSETQ. CDR3 size: 14 residues. V was cut by 7 bases and J by 2 bases, with 13 bases left in between.

J is TRBJ2-1 and V is TRBV20-1; TRBD2 matches at 11 bases. J gave up 2 bases and V 3 bases, and 18 bases lay outside the gene matches. The CDR3 has 20 amino acids. Germline CDR1 and CDR2: DFQATT and SNEGSKA (reference sequence). The CDR3 loop reads CSASKPTGTSGGGTYNEQFF. The CDR3 nucleotides are TGCAGTGCTAGTAAACCCACCGGGACTAGCGGCGGGGGGACCTACAATGAGCAGTTCTTC.